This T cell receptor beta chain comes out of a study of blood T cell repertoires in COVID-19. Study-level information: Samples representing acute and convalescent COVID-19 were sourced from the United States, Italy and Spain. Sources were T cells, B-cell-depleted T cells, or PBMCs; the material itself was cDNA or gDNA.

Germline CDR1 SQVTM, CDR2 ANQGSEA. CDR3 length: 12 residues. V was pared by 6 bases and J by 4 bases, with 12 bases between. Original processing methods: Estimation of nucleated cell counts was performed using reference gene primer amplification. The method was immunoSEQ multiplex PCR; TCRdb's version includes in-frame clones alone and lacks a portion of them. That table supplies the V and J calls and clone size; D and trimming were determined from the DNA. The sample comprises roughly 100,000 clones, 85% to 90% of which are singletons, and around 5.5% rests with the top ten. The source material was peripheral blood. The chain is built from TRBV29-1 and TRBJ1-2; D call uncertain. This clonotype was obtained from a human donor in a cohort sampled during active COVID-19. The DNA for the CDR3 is TGCAGCGTAGGGAGTTTAGGCTATGGCTACACCTTC. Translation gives CSVGSLGYGYTF.